The clone carrying this T cell receptor (beta chain) was seen many times. This specimen belongs to a study of read filtering for tumor transcriptome and immune sequencing. The V segment lost 6 bases and the J segment 3 bases; nucleotides outside the gene matches: 3. The CDR3 is 14 amino acids. CDR1 is MDHEN, CDR2 SYDVKM, per germline. This library used around 0.4 ug RNA and molecular barcoded adaptors spanning alpha/delta and beta/gamma chains. A single record per CDR3 protein comes from TCRdb applying MiXCR to the reads. This repertoire shows about 93,000 distinct CDR3 sequences, 20% to 25% found once; its top ten account for about an eighth.

This TCR came from a donor aged 40 or older with multiple myeloma. The sequenced sample was a population of CD138-negative cells sorted from bone marrow. The chain recombines TRBV28 with TRBJ2-5, with 11 bases lining up with TRBD2. The CDR3 DNA follows: TGTGCCAGCAGCCCACTAGCGGGGGAAGAGACCCAGTACTTC. Translating it yields CASSPLAGEETQYF.